This record covers a single TCR beta chain. Per the germline V gene, CDR1 is MGHRA and CDR2 is YSYEKL. V lost 0 bases and J 0 bases, leaving 9 bases between the germline ends. CDR3 length equals 16 residues. Clones were sequenced by immunoSEQ multiplex PCR, and TCRdb holds only the in-frame ones, with some missing. The data contain around 200,000 clones, roughly 88% of them singletons. This sample is part of a study of blood T cell repertoires in COVID-19. Across the study: The United States, Italy and Spain provided the acute and convalescent COVID-19 samples. Sample material is recorded as cDNA or gDNA derived from T cells, B-cell-depleted T cells, or PBMCs.

The sequence derives from an elderly woman with acute or convalescent COVID-19. The chain uses TRBV4-1 and TRBJ2-1; possibly TRBD1 for D (6 bases). The sample was peripheral blood. The CDR3 DNA follows: TGCGCCAGCAGCCAAGATAACAGGGCCTCCTACAATGAGCAGTTCTTC. Its translation: CASSQDNRASYNEQFF.